These 21 T cell receptor beta chains share one sample of origin, sequenced in a study of CD8 T cells in ankylosing spondylitis. Their target antigens are unknown. A single record per CDR3 protein comes from TCRdb applying MiXCR to the 5' RACE reads. The data hold under 150,000 distinct CDR3 sequences, with roughly 15% observed a single time. Broader study findings: Characteristic, it appeared, of ankylosing spondylitis blood was a TCR beta motif of roughly eight highly homologous variants.

Sequenced sample: blood, either unsorted or a sorted T cell fraction (not recorded which). The source is a male donor with ankylosing spondylitis.

The chain links TRBV4-3 to TRBJ2-7; D remains unclear. The V end lost 4 bases, the J end lost 3 bases, and 13 bases lay between the germline ends. The germline gives CDR1 LGHNA, CDR2 YSLEER. The CDR3 runs to 14 residues. The CDR3 region has the DNA TGCGCCAGCAGCCGACGCCTAAACGACTACGAGCAGTACTTC. It encodes CASSRRLNDYEQYF.

This clonotype came up many times. The V gene is TRBV5-1, the J gene TRBJ2-1; no clear D gene. The germline gives CDR1 SGHRS, CDR2 YFSETQ. This CDR3 has 12 amino acids. V lost 2 bases and J 6 bases, leaving 6 bases between the germline ends. CDR3 protein: CASSLRVNEQFF. CDR3 bases: TGCGCCAGCAGCTTACGGGTCAATGAGCAGTTCTTC.

The chain couples TRBV5-6 to TRBJ2-7; D unresolved. In germline, CDR1 is SGHDT, CDR2 YYEEEE. The CDR3 consists of 12 residues. The germline V and J ends were trimmed by 2 bases and 6 bases, with 9 bases remaining between them. The CDR3 DNA follows: TGTGCCAGCAGCTTTATCATTTCCGAGCAGTACTTC. Amino acids: CASSFIISEQYF.

This clonotype has only a few counts. The V and J genes are TRBV5-6 and TRBJ2-7; D not certain. Looked up from germline, CDR1 is SGHDT and CDR2 is YYEEEE. V was cut by 1 base and J by 0 bases, with 14 bases left in between. The CDR3 has 16 amino acids. CDR3 DNA: TGTGCCAGCAGCTTGTCCGGTGGGTTGAGCTCCTACGAGCAGTACTTC. Translated, it gives CASSLSGGLSSYEQYF.

This chain connects TRBV27 to TRBJ2-5, with TRBD2 matching 13 bases. V shed 2 bases and J 3 bases; nucleotides not matched to a gene: 0. The length of the CDR3 is 15 residues. Germline CDR1 MNHEY, CDR2 SMNVEV (reference sequence). Here the CDR3 DNA reads TGTGCCAGCAGTTTAGGGACTAGCGGGAAAGAGACCCAGTACTTC. Amino acids: CASSLGTSGKETQYF.

This clonotype was seen only a few times. The genes are TRBV5-1 and TRBJ1-2; no clear D gene. Trimming left V 2 bases short and J 4 bases short, with 18 bases between. The CDR3 spans 16 residues. Looked up from germline, CDR1 is SGHRS and CDR2 is YFSETQ. The CDR3 DNA sequence: TGCGCCAGCAGCTTAGATCCTCTGGAGCCGATCTATGGCTACACCTTC. Translated, it gives CASSLDPLEPIYGYTF.

A word on this clonotype: Germline is not matched at one junction end, which may reflect a read error. The V and J genes are TRBV7-9 and TRBJ2-2; the match to TRBD1 covers 10 bases. Germline lookup yields CDR1 SEHNR and CDR2 FQNEAQ (reference sequence). CDR3 length: 16 amino acids. As DNA, the CDR3 is TGTGCCAGCAGCTTACCCCCGGGACAGGGGTTCGGGGAGCCGTTTTTT. Protein sequence: CASSLPPGQGFGEPFF.

This clonotype was detected only a few times. The chain couples TRBV7-9 to TRBJ1-2; the match to TRBD1 covers 7 bases. Per germline, CDR1 SEHNR and CDR2 FQNEAQ (reference sequence). This CDR3 is 14 amino acids long. V lost 5 bases and J lost 2; bases outside the gene matches: 5. The CDR3 is CASSPGTENYGYTF. CDR3 nucleotide sequence: TGTGCCAGCAGCCCCGGGACAGAGAACTATGGCTACACCTTC.

The chain uses TRBV27 and TRBJ2-2, with D perhaps matching TRBD2 (5 bases). The germline V gene has CDR1 MNHEY and CDR2 SMNVEV (reference sequence). There are 16 residues in the CDR3. Trimming shortened V by 8 bases and J by 3 bases, and 19 bases separated the two germline ends. In DNA, the CDR3 is TGTGCCAGCTCTTCTTACCTCGACGGGGACACCGGGGAGCTGTTTTTT. It codes for CASSSYLDGDTGELFF.

This clonotype was found a few times. This chain uses TRBV7-9 with TRBJ2-1, with TRBD2 matching over 12 bases. J was trimmed by 4 bases and V by 5 bases; bases with no gene match: 3. This CDR3 comprises 15 residues. Per the germline V gene, CDR1 is SEHNR and CDR2 is FQNEAQ (reference sequence). The CDR3 sequence: CASSDGLAGYNEQFF. In nucleotides, the CDR3 is TGTGCCAGCAGCGACGGACTAGCGGGGTACAATGAGCAGTTCTTC.

This chain connects TRBV3-1 to TRBJ2-7, with 7 bases that match TRBD2. The germline CDR1 and CDR2 sequences are LGHDT and YNNKEL (reference sequence). The ends lost 2 bases at V and 1 base at J; junction bases unmatched: 23. This CDR3 contains 21 residues. CDR3 nucleotide sequence: TGTGCCAGCAGCCAAATATGGTTAGCGGGCTCAACCAAAACGAAATCCTACGAGCAGTACTTC. As protein: CASSQIWLAGSTKTKSYEQYF.

The sample holds a few counts of this clonotype. V gene TRBV20-1 combines with J gene TRBJ2-7, with 9 positions matching TRBD2. V lost 3 bases to trimming and J lost 3 bases; unmatched junction nucleotides: 6. The CDR3 is made up of 14 amino acids. CDR1 DFQATT and CDR2 SNEGSKA come from the germline V gene (reference sequence). In DNA, the CDR3 is TGCAGTGCTAGTACGCTAGCGGGGAACTACGAGCAGTACTTC. Its translation is CSASTLAGNYEQYF.

This clonotype was seen more than once but under ten times. The J gene is TRBJ2-4, the V gene TRBV20-1; the match to TRBD2 covers 9 bases. Germline CDR1 reads DFQATT; CDR2 reads SNEGSKA (reference sequence). With V trimmed by 3 bases and J by 0 bases, 18 bases remained unmatched. The CDR3 is 20 amino acids. CDR3 in amino acids: CSASSPLAGAPLLAKNIQYF. The CDR3 DNA is TGCAGTGCTAGCTCCCCTTTAGCGGGAGCTCCGCTACTAGCCAAAAACATTCAGTACTTC.

The rearrangement joins TRBV7-2 to TRBJ1-1; no firm D call. V was shortened by 4 bases and J by 6 bases, with 15 bases between the two germline ends. The germline V gene encodes CDR1 SGHTA and CDR2 FQGNSA. The CDR3 has 14 residues. The CDR3 nucleotides read TGTGCCAGCAGCTCCCCCCCCGCCCGGCCTGAAGCTTTCTTT. Its protein is CASSSPPARPEAFF.

The chain carries TRBV27 and TRBJ2-7, with TRBD2 identical over 10 bases. Germline lookup yields CDR1 MNHEY and CDR2 SMNVEV (reference sequence). Trimming removed 0 bases from V and 3 bases from J; junction bases left unmatched: 5. The CDR3 is made up of 16 amino acids. As DNA, the CDR3 is TGTGCCAGCAGTTTATCGTTCCTAGCGGGAGTCTACGAGCAGTACTTC. Amino acids: CASSLSFLAGVYEQYF.

The chain has TRBV29-1 and TRBJ1-3; no definite D call. With 4 bases removed from V and 2 bases from J, the gap between germline ends came to 9 bases. This CDR3 comprises 13 residues. The V gene's germline CDR1 is SQVTM and CDR2 ANQGSEA. The CDR3 is CSVVGQAGNTIYF. CDR3 in DNA: TGCAGCGTTGTTGGTCAGGCTGGAAACACCATATATTTT.

This clonotype was counted once. The J gene is TRBJ2-5, the V gene TRBV27; 13 bases map to TRBD2. The CDR3 sequence is 16 residues long. From germline, CDR1 is MNHEY and CDR2 SMNVEV (reference sequence). V trimming: 5 bases; J trimming: 5 bases; junction bases outside the gene matches: 8. The CDR3 nucleotides read TGTGCCAGCAGTCATGGGACTAGCGGGAACACCGAGACCCAGTACTTC. This gives the protein CASSHGTSGNTETQYF.

This chain joins TRBV11-2 and TRBJ2-1; D is unclear. Germline V gene lookup returns CDR1 SGHAT and CDR2 FQNNGV. V lost 3 bases and J lost 15, with 15 bases in between. The CDR3 has 12 residues. The CDR3 nucleotides are TGTGCCAGCAGCTTTATATTGAGGCCCCCGTTCTTC. Translated, it gives CASSFILRPPFF.

This clonotype appeared a few times. The chain uses TRBV2 and TRBJ2-7; TRBD1 agrees at 8 bases. The V and J ends lost 10 bases and 3 bases, in that order; junction bases with no gene match: 5. Germline V gene data show CDR1 as SNHLY and CDR2 as FYNNEI. This CDR3 comprises 12 residues. Written as DNA, the CDR3 is TGTGCCACAGTACAGGGGGACTACGAGCAGTACTTC. Protein: CATVQGDYEQYF.

This CDR3 is CASSHAVPPDTEAFF. The CDR3 DNA is TGTGCCAGCAGCCATGCCGTGCCCCCCGACACTGAAGCTTTCTTT. This chain connects TRBV4-2 to TRBJ1-1; D is unclear. This CDR3 spans 15 amino acids. V dropped 3 bases and J dropped 3 bases, with 14 bases sitting between them. The germline gives CDR1 LGHNA, CDR2 YNFKEQ.

This clonotype was detected many times. The CDR3 DNA reads TGCAGCGTGAAGACAGGCCTCTCCTACGAGCAGTACTTC. Translating gives CSVKTGLSYEQYF. The chain carries TRBV29-1 and TRBJ2-7; perhaps TRBD1 as D (6 bases). Germline V lookup: CDR1 SQVTM, CDR2 ANQGSEA. The CDR3 totals 13 residues. V was cut by 6 bases and J by 0 bases, with 12 bases left in between.